This T cell receptor (beta chain) is from a study of shared clonotypes between healthy human individuals. CD8 cells regarded as naive lacked CD45RO, were positively chosen for CCR7, and omitted terminally differentiated effector memory CD45RA+ cells. The donor population consisted of healthy HIV-negative adults with no recent acute infections or vaccinations. The study drew all its donors from Caucasian adults living in Nashville, Tennessee. Concerning this clone: What it binds is unknown.

Method: immunoSEQ multiplex PCR; TCRdb's copy keeps in-frame clones and lacks some. This sample has about 2.1 million clones, with 93% found just once. The CDR3 has 21 residues. CDR1 is MNHEY, CDR2 SMNVEV, per germline (reference sequence). V shed 0 bases and J 0 bases; nucleotides not matched to a gene: 11. Findings and caveats of the study: Among several donors, 4.5% to 5.5% of naive CD4 clonotypes were found in common. Non-shared clonotypes had lower generation probabilities than clonotypes shared by all four sorted-subset donors.

The chain recombines TRBV27 with TRBJ2-2; 12 bases are shared with TRBD2. This sequence was found in a man between 18 and 29 years old in good health. Some clones in this sample may be carry-over from other donors' samples. Sequenced sample: naive CD8+ T cells from PBMCs. This chain's CDR3 is CASSLSRLAGVIWPNTGELFF. CDR3 DNA: TGTGCCAGCAGTTTATCCCGACTAGCGGGAGTGATATGGCCGAACACCGGGGAGCTGTTTTTT.